The clone carrying this TCR beta chain has only a few counts. Its antigen remains unidentified. The data derive from a study of T cells after yellow fever vaccination. The overall study: SMART-Seq v4 Ultra Low Input prepared libraries from low-cell fractions.

Regarding the study as a whole: Once the booster was given, most primary-vaccination clones reappeared, at approximately 97% for CD4 and roughly 86% for CD8.

The authors made TCR cDNA by 5'RACE template switching, adding a universal primer site and UMIs. TCRdb recomputed calls from the 5' RACE reads with MiXCR, one row per CDR3 protein. Among approximately 510,000 distinct CDR3 sequences listed, just over 20% were seen once. This CDR3 contains 10 residues. Trimming took 3 bases from V and 11 from J, leaving 10 bases between them. Germline V gives CDR1 DFQATT, CDR2 SNEGSKA (reference sequence). Sequences were derived from PBMCs, sampled about 20 days after the first yellow fever vaccination. The TCR sequence derives from a man between 18 and 35 years old who received the YFV17D yellow fever vaccine. The V and J genes are TRBV20-1 and TRBJ1-1; TRBD1 is a possible D gene (5 bases). CDR3 loop: CSASRDQAFF. The CDR3 DNA follows: TGCAGTGCTAGCCGGGACCAGGCTTTCTTT.